A single sample gave rise to the 30 T cell receptor beta chains below, sequenced in a study of cytomegalovirus exposure and HLA in healthy donors. The PCR ran on 60 Vbeta and 13 Jbeta primers. Assay: immunoSEQ multiplex PCR; the TCRdb copy retains only in-frame clones and omits some. The sample includes about 180,000 clones, under 80% of them seen just once. The material sequenced was PBMCs. These receptors all stem from a woman under 40 in good health and CMV-seropositive.

This clone was detected a few times. Germline and junction disagree at one end, which may indicate a read error. The rearrangement joins TRBV7-9 to TRBJ2-3, with 7 positions matching TRBD2. CDR3 size: 17 residues. Germline lookup yields CDR1 SEHNR and CDR2 FQNEAQ (reference sequence). In DNA form, the CDR3 reads TGTTCCAGCAGCTTTCCCCTCGGGCGGGGGACCACAGATACGCAGTATTTT. This translates into CSSSFPLGRGTTDTQYF.

The chain has TRBV2 and TRBJ2-3; D possibly corresponds to TRBD2 (5 bases). Germline V gene data show CDR1 as SNHLY and CDR2 as FYNNEI. This CDR3 is 14 amino acids long. The V end was cut by 4 bases, the J end by 1 base, with 9 bases between. The CDR3 coding sequence is TGTGCCAGCAGTGTGGAGGCACGCACAGATACGCAGTATTTT. It encodes CASSVEARTDTQYF.

The chain carries TRBV2 and TRBJ2-2; possible D gene TRBD1, 5 bases. This CDR3 has 15 amino acids. Trimming removed 11 bases at V and 1 base at J, with 17 bases between. Germline V gene sequence: CDR1 SNHLY, CDR2 FYNNEI. In DNA form, the CDR3 reads TGTGCCGCTTGGGGTAGTCAGGGGAACACCGGGGAGCTGTTTTTT. Its protein product is CAAWGSQGNTGELFF.

J is TRBJ2-1 and V is TRBV4-1; perhaps TRBD2 as D (5 bases). Germline CDR1 and CDR2: MGHRA and YSYEKL. Trimming stripped 4 bases from V and 10 bases from J, with 14 bases between. The CDR3 is made up of 13 amino acids. For the CDR3, the DNA is TGCGCCAGCAGCCTCCGAGGAGGAAGGGAGCAGTTCTTC. Its translation is CASSLRGGREQFF.

This clone was counted between two and nine times. This chain connects TRBV4-2 to TRBJ1-5; 10 nucleotides match TRBD1. After removal of 4 bases from V and 7 bases from J, the junction contained 4 bases not matched to a gene. Germline assignment: CDR1 LGHNA and CDR2 YNFKEQ. The CDR3 spans 14 residues. CDR3 sequence: CASSRGQGRQPQHF. DNA for the CDR3: TGTGCCAGCAGCCGGGGACAGGGGAGGCAGCCCCAGCATTTT.

The chain combines TRBV28 with TRBJ1-4; D not certain. This CDR3 has 13 amino acids. Germline loops: CDR1 MDHEN, CDR2 SYDVKM. The V end lost 7 bases, the J end lost 0 bases, and 6 bases lay between the germline ends. DNA of the CDR3: TGTGCCAGCACTGGGCCAACTAATGAAAAACTGTTTTTT. It codes for CASTGPTNEKLFF. Filled out from reference TRBV28 and TRBJ1-4, the complete variable domain reads DVKVTQSSRYLVKRTGEKVFLECVQDMDHENMFWYRQDPGLGLRLIYFSYDVKMKEKGDIPEGYSVSREKKERFSLILESASTNQTSMYLCASTGPTNEKLFFGSGTQLSVL.

This clone occurred once. The V gene is TRBV11-2, the J gene TRBJ2-7; a possible D gene is TRBD1 (5 bases). The CDR3 runs to 15 residues. Germline values: CDR1 SGHAT, CDR2 FQNNGV. The germline V and J ends were trimmed by 0 bases and 4 bases, with 13 bases remaining between them. CDR3 amino acids: CASSLDRTNLYEQYF. CDR3 nucleotides: TGTGCCAGCAGCTTAGACCGGACAAACCTATACGAGCAGTACTTC. The whole variable domain, remainder taken from reference TRBV11-2 and TRBJ2-7, is EAGVAQSPRYKIIEKRQSVAFWCNPISGHATLYWYQQILGQGPKLLIQFQNNGVVDDSQLPKDRFSAERLKGVDSTLKIQPAKLEDSAVYLCASSLDRTNLYEQYFGPGTRLTVT.

In nucleotides, the CDR3 is TGCGCCAGCAGCCAAGTCGGGGGGGCCGCGTCCAAAAACATTCAGTACTTC. This gives the protein CASSQVGGAASKNIQYF. V gene TRBV4-1 combines with J gene TRBJ2-4; 8 bases agree with TRBD2. In germline, CDR1 is MGHRA, CDR2 YSYEKL. This CDR3 is built from 17 residues. V trimming: 1 base; J trimming: 2 bases; junction bases outside the gene matches: 7.

A single count supports this clone. V and J are TRBV9 and TRBJ1-5; perhaps TRBD1 as D (5 bases). Trimming stripped 6 bases from V and 7 bases from J, with 8 bases between. The CDR3 totals 11 residues. Germline loops: CDR1 SGDLS, CDR2 YYNGEE. CDR3 bases: TGTGCCAGCAAACGGGGGCAGCCCCAGCATTTT. Amino acids: CASKRGQPQHF.

The chain carries TRBV4-1 and TRBJ2-3; D ambiguous. Germline-derived CDR1 and CDR2 are MGHRA and YSYEKL. V lost 5 bases, J lost 4 bases, and 22 bases lay in between. This CDR3 contains 17 residues. The CDR3 DNA is TGCGCCAGCAGCTTCTCCCACGGAGACGCCGCGTCAGATACGCAGTATTTT. Amino acid sequence: CASSFSHGDAASDTQYF.

The chain uses TRBV5-1 and TRBJ2-5; D may be TRBD2 (6 bases). Germline V gene lookup returns CDR1 SGHRS and CDR2 YFSETQ. The V gene lost 4 bases and the J gene lost 3 bases, with 13 bases spanning the gap. The CDR3 loop spans 14 amino acids. The CDR3 DNA reads as TGCGCCAGCAGCCCGGGGCGGGGCGAAGAGACCCAGTACTTC. As protein: CASSPGRGEETQYF.

The V and J genes are TRBV9 and TRBJ1-3; D not resolved. Germline CDR1 is SGDLS and CDR2 is YYNGEE. Trimming shortened V by 0 bases and J by 2 bases, and 9 bases separated the two germline ends. CDR3 length: 15 amino acids. The CDR3 loop reads CASSVDSVTGNTIYF. CDR3 DNA sequence: TGTGCCAGCAGCGTAGACTCGGTGACTGGAAACACCATATATTTT.

This chain's CDR3 is CASSLDQGKDTQYF. CDR3 bases: TGTGCCAGCAGCTTAGACCAGGGGAAAGATACGCAGTATTTT. The chain couples TRBV7-2 to TRBJ2-3; a possible D gene is TRBD1 (6 bases). Trimming stripped 1 base from V and 5 bases from J, with 10 bases between. Germline loops: CDR1 SGHTA, CDR2 FQGNSA. The CDR3 runs to 14 residues.

The chain recombines TRBV28 with TRBJ2-3; no clear D gene. Trimming cost V 5 bases and J 0 bases, with 12 bases left between them. CDR1 and CDR2 from the germline V gene are MDHEN and SYDVKM. This CDR3 comprises 15 residues. The CDR3 coding sequence is TGTGCCAGCAGTGCCTTTATGGCTAGCACAGATACGCAGTATTTT. Translation gives CASSAFMASTDTQYF.

This clone was observed a single time. The rearrangement links TRBV19 to TRBJ2-1; 8 bases align to TRBD1. This CDR3 contains 14 residues. Germline values: CDR1 LNHDA, CDR2 SQIVND (reference sequence). The V segment lost 3 bases and the J segment 8 bases; nucleotides outside the gene matches: 6. The CDR3 coding sequence is TGTGCCAGTAGTATTATGGAGGGACAGGATGAGCAGTTCTTC. As protein: CASSIMEGQDEQFF. Complete variable domain (other parts from reference TRBV19 and TRBJ2-1): DGGITQSPKYLFRKEGQNVTLSCEQNLNHDAMYWYRQDPGQGLRLIYYSQIVNDFQKGDIAEGYSVSREKKESFPLTVTSAQKNPTAFYLCASSIMEGQDEQFFGPGTRLTVL.

V and J are TRBV7-9 and TRBJ1-2; TRBD1 matches at 8 bases. CDR3 size: 15 residues. Germline V gene lookup returns CDR1 SEHNR and CDR2 FQNEAQ (reference sequence). V dropped 5 bases and J dropped 3; count of bases not matched to a gene: 8. The CDR3 nucleotides are TGTGCCAGCAGCCAACCGACAGGGGAGTACTATGGCTACACCTTC. Translating it yields CASSQPTGEYYGYTF.

The CDR3 DNA is TGTGCCAGCAGTTTACCCGGGGGATCTAGGGGAGAGCAGTACTTC. Amino acids: CASSLPGGSRGEQYF. The chain joins TRBV28 to TRBJ2-7, with a tentative D call TRBD2 (6 bases). CDR1 and CDR2 from the germline V gene are MDHEN and SYDVKM. Trimming shortened V by 2 bases and J by 7 bases, and 18 bases separated the two germline ends. The length of the CDR3 is 15 residues.

V usage is TRBV18 and J usage is TRBJ1-6, with a weak D call TRBD1 (6 bases). The CDR3 contains 16 residues. V dropped 8 bases and J dropped 9 bases, with 23 bases sitting between them. Germline CDR1 and CDR2: KGHSH and LQKENI. The CDR3 bases are TGTGCCAGCCCCCCCCAGGGGTGGGGACGAGTTTCACCCCTCCACTTT. Translation: CASPPQGWGRVSPLHF.

CDR3 nucleotides: TGTGCCAGCAGTTCCACGGGGACAACGATGAACACTGAAGCTTTCTTT. Translation: CASSSTGTTMNTEAFF. The gene calls are TRBV6-6 and TRBJ1-1, with D possibly TRBD1 on 6 matching bases. This CDR3 spans 16 amino acids. CDR1 is MNHNY and CDR2 is SVGAGI in the germline V gene (reference sequence). Trimming stripped 4 bases from V and 0 bases from J, with 15 bases between.

The genes are TRBV4-3 and TRBJ2-2; TRBD2 agrees at 9 bases. V shed 1 base and J 5 bases; nucleotides not matched to a gene: 5. CDR3 size: 16 residues. In germline, CDR1 is LGHNA, CDR2 YSLEER. CDR3 coding DNA: TGCGCCAGCAGCCAAGCGGGCGGGGGGGCGACCGGGGAGCTGTTTTTT. This codes for CASSQAGGGATGELFF.

This clone occurred once. The gene calls are TRBV9 and TRBJ2-5, with a tentative D call TRBD2 (7 bases). Germline CDR1 reads SGDLS; CDR2 reads YYNGEE. Trimming removed 1 base at V and 1 base at J, with 11 bases between. CDR3 length: 15 amino acids. The CDR3 DNA follows: TGTGCCAGCAGCGTATCCGGGGGGCTCCAAGAGACCCAGTACTTC. This encodes CASSVSGGLQETQYF.

The V gene is TRBV5-6, the J gene TRBJ2-7, with TRBD1 matching over 8 bases. V lost 0 bases and J lost 2; bases outside the gene matches: 10. Germline assignment: CDR1 SGHDT and CDR2 YYEEEE. The CDR3 runs to 17 residues. The CDR3 here is CASSLDGPVTGAYEQYF. The CDR3 bases are TGTGCCAGCAGCTTGGACGGCCCGGTGACAGGGGCCTACGAGCAGTACTTC.

This chain links TRBV7-9 with TRBJ2-3, with TRBD2 as a possible D gene (5 bases). Germline CDR1 reads SEHNR; CDR2 reads FQNEAQ (reference sequence). This CDR3 region has 15 residues. V was clipped by 5 bases and J by 2 bases, with 14 bases between them. The CDR3 sequence is CASSQREGPTDTQYF. CDR3 bases: TGTGCCAGCAGCCAGAGGGAAGGGCCCACAGATACGCAGTATTTT.

This clone was detected a few times. The chain employs TRBV7-9 and TRBJ2-2; 7 bases fit TRBD2. This CDR3 is built from 16 residues. Germline loops: CDR1 SEHNR, CDR2 FQNEAQ (reference sequence). V shed 1 base, J shed 2 bases, and the junction held 4 bases outside the gene matches. The DNA of the CDR3 is TGTGCCAGCAGCTTAGTCTCGGGGGGAAACACCGGGGAGCTGTTTTTT. Protein sequence: CASSLVSGGNTGELFF.

The V and J genes are TRBV19 and TRBJ2-1, with TRBD2 matching over 7 bases. The CDR3 extends over 14 amino acids. Germline lookup yields CDR1 LNHDA and CDR2 SQIVND (reference sequence). The ends lost 6 bases at V and 5 bases at J; junction bases unmatched: 7. As DNA, the CDR3 is TGTGCCAGTAGGGATGGACTAGTGCACAATGAGCAGTTCTTC. Protein product: CASRDGLVHNEQFF.

CDR3 residues: CASSFTAGGQGYTF. DNA of the CDR3: TGTGCCAGCAGTTTCACAGCAGGGGGCCAAGGCTACACCTTC. The genes are TRBV28 and TRBJ1-2; TRBD1 aligns across 8 bases. Per germline, CDR1 MDHEN and CDR2 SYDVKM. This CDR3 has 14 amino acids. The V segment lost 3 bases and the J segment 8 bases; nucleotides outside the gene matches: 8.

On this clone: The junction differs from germline at one of its ends, possibly a read error. The chain links TRBV11-2 to TRBJ1-2; D is ambiguous. Germline assignment: CDR1 SGHAT and CDR2 FQNNGV. The CDR3 length is 12 residues. CDR3: CASSLDRGVAAF. The CDR3 DNA reads as TGTGCCAGCAGCTTAGATCGAGGCGTTGCCGCCTTC.

The rearrangement uses TRBV4-1 and TRBJ1-5; 7 nucleotides match TRBD1. Germline values: CDR1 MGHRA, CDR2 YSYEKL. Trimming at V came to 0 bases and at J to 3 bases, leaving 8 bases not matched to a gene. The CDR3 totals 17 residues. The CDR3 spells CASSQDRAGGPNQPQHF. CDR3 in DNA: TGCGCCAGCAGCCAAGATCGGGCAGGGGGTCCCAATCAGCCCCAGCATTTT.

The V gene is TRBV27, the J gene TRBJ1-1, with TRBD1 matching over 7 bases. V lost 4 bases to trimming and J lost 5 bases; unmatched junction nucleotides: 4. This CDR3 contains 13 residues. The germline gives CDR1 MNHEY, CDR2 SMNVEV (reference sequence). CDR3 in DNA: TGTGCCAGCAGTTCCCCCAGGGGGACTGAAGCTTTCTTT. The encoded protein is CASSSPRGTEAFF.

A note on this clone: Other DNA sequences from this sample encode an identical CDR3 as well. This chain connects TRBV5-1 to TRBJ1-6; TRBD1 aligns across 8 bases. After removal of 3 bases from V and 7 bases from J, the junction contained 9 bases not matched to a gene. This CDR3 comprises 16 residues. Germline CDR1 reads SGHRS; CDR2 reads YFSETQ. In DNA form, the CDR3 reads TGCGCCAGCAGCTCCGACAGGGGCAGACCGAATTCACCCCTCCACTTT. This sequence encodes CASSSDRGRPNSPLHF.